A single sample gave rise to the 30 T cell receptor beta chains below, sequenced in a study of identical twins. A single record per CDR3 protein comes from TCRdb applying MiXCR to the 5' RACE reads. Of about 720,000 distinct CDR3 sequences listed, under 9% are singletons. The sample was also reused in another study, on yellow fever vaccine responses in identical twins.

The sequenced sample was PBMCs. All receptors come from a woman younger than 30 in good health.

This clonotype was observed many times. V usage is TRBV12-3 or TRBV12-4 and J usage is TRBJ2-1; possible D gene TRBD1, 7 bases. CDR3 length: 12 residues. V lost 3 bases and J 15 bases, leaving 15 bases between the germline ends. The CDR3 region has the DNA TGTGCCAGCAGTTTTACAGGGGACGGGGGGTTCTTC. This sequence encodes CASSFTGDGGFF.

This clonotype was recorded at least ten times. This sequence joins TRBV7-6 and TRBJ2-5; 10 bases match TRBD1. This CDR3 is 20 amino acids long. CDR1 and CDR2 from the germline V gene are SGHVS and FNYEAQ. With 1 base clipped from V and 3 bases from J, the junction kept 17 bases outside the gene matches. DNA for the CDR3: TGTGCCAGCAGCTTAGTCCGATTGACCCGGACAGGGGGGGATAAAGAGACCCAGTACTTC. Translating it yields CASSLVRLTRTGGDKETQYF.

This CDR3 reads CASSLAAGVTEAFF. CDR3 DNA sequence: TGTGCCAGCAGCTTAGCCGCAGGGGTCACTGAAGCTTTCTTT. The chain has TRBV7-9 and TRBJ1-1; maybe TRBD1 (6 bases). The germline V gene encodes CDR1 SEHNR and CDR2 FQNEAQ (reference sequence). This CDR3 spans 14 amino acids. V was clipped by 0 bases and J by 4 bases, with 9 bases between them.

This clonotype was counted ten times or more. The chain is built from TRBV11-1 and TRBJ1-1; perhaps TRBD1 as D (5 bases). Germline assignment: CDR1 SGHAT and CDR2 FQDESV (reference sequence). V was shortened by 0 bases and J by 3 bases, with 20 bases between the two germline ends. The CDR3 is 18 amino acids. The CDR3 DNA reads TGTGCCAGCAGCTTAGCGTCAGGGTGGGGGGTTATAGACACTGAAGCTTTCTTT. Its protein product is CASSLASGWGVIDTEAFF.

The rearrangement links TRBV28 to TRBJ2-1; D uncertain. This CDR3 spans 14 amino acids. In germline, CDR1 is MDHEN, CDR2 SYDVKM. V gave up 4 bases and J gave up 8 bases, with 15 bases separating them. The CDR3 loop is CASSYSTRTDEQFF. The CDR3 nucleotides read TGTGCCAGCAGTTACTCGACCCGAACGGATGAGCAGTTCTTC.

The rearrangement links TRBV21-1 to TRBJ1-2; the table's D call of TRBD1 was not tested on the DNA. TRBV21-1 is listed as a pseudogene. CDR3 length: 15 amino acids. The CDR3 spells CASSQGGTILIGYTF. The CDR3, as DNA: TGTGCCAGCAGCCAAGGGGGGACGATACTTATAGGCTACACCTTC.

At least ten counts were recorded for this clonotype. The chain employs TRBV5-1 and TRBJ2-1; 9 bases agree with TRBD1. CDR3 length equals 15 residues. Germline CDR1 reads SGHRS; CDR2 reads YFSETQ. V trimming: 4 bases; J trimming: 6 bases; junction bases outside the gene matches: 8. CDR3 protein: CASSGTGLFSNEQFF. CDR3 DNA sequence: TGCGCCAGCAGCGGGACAGGGCTCTTTAGCAATGAGCAGTTCTTC.

The chain combines TRBV3-1 with TRBJ2-7; 13 bases map to TRBD2. The CDR3 runs to 14 residues. Germline CDR1 reads LGHDT; CDR2 reads YNNKEL (reference sequence). Germline trimming cut 8 bases from V and 4 bases from J; bases unmatched to any gene: 5. The CDR3 nucleotides are TGTGCCAGCTGCCGACTAGCGGGGGGTTACGAGCAGTACTTC. Protein sequence: CASCRLAGGYEQYF.

This clonotype was observed a handful of times. The J gene is TRBJ2-7, the V gene TRBV10-3, with 10 bases that match TRBD2. Germline CDR1 and CDR2: ENHRY and SYGVKD. J gave up 0 bases and V 2 bases, and 7 bases lay outside the gene matches. This CDR3 is built from 17 residues. In DNA form, the CDR3 reads TGTGCCATCAGTGAGACTAGCGGGAAAGAAGGCTCCTACGAGCAGTACTTC. Translated: CAISETSGKEGSYEQYF.

The J gene is TRBJ2-1, the V gene TRBV7-3; TRBD2 matches 9 bases. There are 16 residues in the CDR3. V lost 2 bases to trimming and J lost 9 bases; unmatched junction nucleotides: 11. CDR1 is SGHTA, CDR2 FQGTGA, per germline. This CDR3 reads CASSLLSPSGVPEQFF. The CDR3 DNA follows: TGTGCCAGCAGCTTATTGAGTCCTAGCGGGGTCCCTGAGCAGTTCTTC.

There are a few counts of this clonotype. The CDR3 sequence is CASSRPGQGNEQFF. CDR3 DNA: TGTGCCAGCAGTCGCCCAGGACAGGGGAATGAGCAGTTCTTC. This sequence joins TRBV27 and TRBJ2-1; 9 bases fit TRBD1. Germline V gives CDR1 MNHEY, CDR2 SMNVEV (reference sequence). This CDR3 comprises 14 residues. Unmatched junction bases numbered 6, after V lost 5 bases and J lost 7 bases.

This clonotype was found many times. The chain links TRBV7-9 to TRBJ2-3, with 13 bases lining up with TRBD2. The CDR3 runs 16 residues. CDR1 and CDR2 (germline): SEHNR, FQNEAQ (reference sequence). The J segment lost 5 bases and the V segment lost 4 bases, leaving 6 bases of the junction unmatched. CDR3 coding DNA: TGTGCCAGCAGCTCCACTAGCGGGGGGGCCGTAGATACGCAGTATTTT. Translation: CASSSTSGGAVDTQYF.

This sequence joins TRBV12-3 or TRBV12-4 and TRBJ2-5; no clear D. V lost 3 bases and J lost 4, with 9 bases in between. This CDR3 contains 13 residues. CDR3 in DNA: TGTGCCAGCAGTTTGGGTATGGCAGAGACCCAGTACTTC. Its protein is CASSLGMAETQYF.

The table lists this clonotype with a few counts. The chain uses TRBV2 and TRBJ2-2; a possible D gene is TRBD1 (5 bases). CDR1 is SNHLY, CDR2 FYNNEI, per germline. This CDR3 spans 12 amino acids. The V gene lost 7 bases and the J gene lost 6 bases, with 9 bases spanning the gap. CDR3 region: CASNRQSGELFF. The CDR3 nucleotides read TGTGCCAGCAACAGACAGTCCGGGGAGCTGTTTTTT.

This clonotype has just a few counts. V is TRBV19 and J is TRBJ2-5, with a tentative D call TRBD2 (5 bases). Looked up from germline, CDR1 is LNHDA and CDR2 is SQIVND (reference sequence). This CDR3 has 14 amino acids. V was shortened by 1 base and J by 5 bases, with 11 bases between the two germline ends. DNA for the CDR3: TGTGCCAGTAGTATAGTCCACGGGGAGGAGACCCAGTACTTC. Translation: CASSIVHGEETQYF.

Many counts were recorded for this clonotype. This chain connects TRBV7-9 to TRBJ1-6; 7 bases are shared with TRBD1. CDR3 length equals 16 residues. V lost 5 bases to trimming and J lost 8 bases; unmatched junction nucleotides: 12. The germline CDR1 and CDR2 sequences are SEHNR and FQNEAQ (reference sequence). CDR3 residues: CASSPQDRSEYSPLHF. The CDR3 bases are TGTGCCAGCAGCCCACAGGACAGGTCCGAATATTCACCCCTCCACTTT.

This clonotype was seen a few times. The rearrangement links TRBV5-1 to TRBJ1-5; no clear D gene. Germline-derived CDR1 and CDR2 are SGHRS and YFSETQ. Trimming stripped 4 bases from V and 3 bases from J, with 11 bases between. The CDR3 spans 14 residues. This chain's CDR3 is CASSQGPNNQPQHF. In DNA form, the CDR3 reads TGCGCCAGCAGCCAAGGACCGAACAATCAGCCCCAGCATTTT. Variable domain in full (rest from reference TRBV5-1 and TRBJ1-5): KAGVTQTPRYLIKTRGQQVTLSCSPISGHRSVSWYQQTPGQGLQFLFEYFSETQRNKGNFPGRFSGRQFSNSRSEMNVSTLELGDSALYLCASSQGPNNQPQHFGDGTRLSIL.

The gene calls are TRBV3-1 and TRBJ1-1, with D possibly matching TRBD1 (6 bases). This CDR3 is 14 amino acids long. Germline CDR1 LGHDT, CDR2 YNNKEL (reference sequence). Trimming took off 1 base at V and 8 bases at J, with 14 bases between the two ends. The CDR3 region is CASSQGDYGTEAFF. As DNA, the CDR3 is TGTGCCAGCAGCCAAGGTGACTACGGGACAGAAGCTTTCTTT.

V and J are TRBV7-2 and TRBJ1-5; D not certain. The germline V gene has CDR1 SGHTA and CDR2 FQGNSA. The CDR3 length is 16 residues. Trimming cost V 5 bases and J 0 bases, with 14 bases left between them. The CDR3 is CASSTGNLYSNQPQHF. The CDR3 region has the DNA TGTGCCAGCAGCACTGGGAACCTCTATAGCAATCAGCCCCAGCATTTT.

CDR3 coding DNA: TGTGCCAGCAGCTTATTTTTTGCGCAGCGCTACGAGCAGTACTTC. This encodes CASSLFFAQRYEQYF. The chain has TRBV5-6 and TRBJ2-7; unclear D gene. V shed 2 bases and J shed 3 bases, with 15 bases lying between them. Germline V gene data show CDR1 as SGHDT and CDR2 as YYEEEE. This CDR3 region has 15 residues.

This clonotype was recorded many times. The rearrangement links TRBV12-3 or TRBV12-4 to TRBJ2-7; maybe TRBD1 (6 bases). This CDR3 is 14 amino acids long. V lost 6 bases and J 3 bases, leaving 15 bases between the germline ends. The CDR3 spells CASSNPPDSYEQYF. CDR3 DNA sequence: TGTGCCAGCAGCAACCCCCCGGACAGCTACGAGCAGTACTTC.

The rearrangement joins TRBV4-2 to TRBJ2-3; TRBD2 aligns across 8 bases. CDR1 LGHNA and CDR2 YNFKEQ come from the germline V gene. V trimming: 0 bases; J trimming: 3 bases; junction bases outside the gene matches: 8. The CDR3 totals 17 residues. For the CDR3, the DNA is TGTGCCAGCAGCCAAGACACCCGGGGGGGCCAGACAGATACGCAGTATTTT. Encoded protein: CASSQDTRGGQTDTQYF.

This clonotype came up many times. The rearrangement uses TRBV24-1 and TRBJ2-1, with D perhaps matching TRBD1 (6 bases). Looked up from germline, CDR1 is KGHDR and CDR2 is SFDVKD. V shed 6 bases and J shed 4 bases, with 15 bases lying between them. This CDR3 is built from 15 residues. The CDR3 nucleotides are TGTGCCACCAGTTTCGCCGGGACAAAATACAATGAGCAGTTCTTC. Translating it yields CATSFAGTKYNEQFF.

This clonotype was picked up many times. The chain's CDR3 is CASTGGQANQPQHF. CDR3 DNA: TGTGCCAGCACCGGTGGACAGGCGAATCAGCCCCAGCATTTT. The V and J genes are TRBV16 and TRBJ1-5; 7 bases agree with TRBD1. V shed 7 bases and J 4 bases; nucleotides not matched to a gene: 7. The CDR3 is 14 amino acids. Germline assignment: CDR1 KGHSY and CDR2 FQNENV.

J is TRBJ2-7 and V is TRBV6-2 or TRBV6-3, with TRBD2 as a possible D gene (6 bases). The CDR3 loop spans 14 amino acids. Germline V gene data show CDR1 as MNHEY and CDR2 as SVGEGT. The germline V and J ends were trimmed by 7 bases and 5 bases, with 18 bases remaining between them. CDR3 in amino acids: CASTRLERKDEQYF. DNA of the CDR3: TGTGCCAGCACCCGACTAGAGAGAAAGGACGAGCAGTACTTC.

This clonotype has at least ten counts. The chain has TRBV7-8 and TRBJ2-1, with TRBD1 matching over 9 bases. From germline, CDR1 is SGHVS and CDR2 FQNEAQ. The V segment lost 2 bases and the J segment 4 bases; nucleotides outside the gene matches: 3. CDR3 length equals 15 residues. For the CDR3, the DNA is TGTGCCAGCAGCTTATGGGGACAGGGTTACAATGAGCAGTTCTTC. Translating it yields CASSLWGQGYNEQFF.

This clonotype has only a few counts. The V and J genes are TRBV7-9 and TRBJ2-7; TRBD1 or TRBD2 may be the D gene (5 bases each). V lost 5 bases and J 4 bases, leaving 18 bases between the germline ends. The CDR3 is 15 amino acids. CDR1 and CDR2 from the germline V gene are SEHNR and FQNEAQ (reference sequence). In DNA form, the CDR3 reads TGTGCCAGCAGCCCCTGGGACGCCGCTTTGTACGAGCAGTACTTC. Amino acid sequence: CASSPWDAALYEQYF.

This clonotype has a handful of counts. V gene TRBV6-1 combines with J gene TRBJ2-5; no reliable D call. CDR1 and CDR2 from the germline V gene are MNHNS and SASEGT. V lost 5 bases to trimming and J lost 5 bases, with 15 bases between them. The CDR3 extends over 14 amino acids. The CDR3 reads CASSRPGNMETQYF. CDR3 coding DNA: TGTGCCAGCAGTAGACCGGGCAATATGGAGACCCAGTACTTC.

This chain joins TRBV7-2 and TRBJ2-7, with 13 bases that match TRBD2. V trimming: 4 bases; J trimming: 5 bases; junction bases outside the gene matches: 11. Germline-derived CDR1 and CDR2 are SGHTA and FQGNSA. This CDR3 comprises 17 residues. This chain's CDR3 is CASSYVPLAGGPNEQYF. The CDR3 bases are TGTGCCAGCAGCTACGTCCCACTAGCGGGAGGGCCAAACGAGCAGTACTTC.

J is TRBJ1-1 and V is TRBV20-1; 8 nucleotides match TRBD1. CDR3 length: 14 residues. V trimming: 5 bases; J trimming: 3 bases; junction bases outside the gene matches: 8. The germline CDR1 and CDR2 sequences are DFQATT and SNEGSKA (reference sequence). The CDR3 is CSAYTDRDDTEAFF. For the CDR3, the DNA is TGCAGTGCTTATACGGACAGGGACGACACTGAAGCTTTCTTT.